This record covers a single T cell receptor (beta chain). In the authors' methods: Nucleated cell number was recorded as an estimate derived from reference gene primer amplification. Measured with immunoSEQ multiplex PCR; TCRdb has only the in-frame clones, and not every one. That table is the source of V, J and clone size, and D and trimming were worked out from the DNA. The data contain about 60,000 clones, about nine tenths of them singletons. The data derive from a study of blood T cell repertoires in COVID-19. Overall study: Researchers got acute and convalescent COVID-19 samples from the United States, Italy and Spain. From T cells, B-cell-depleted T cells, or PBMCs came the material, which was cDNA or gDNA.

Germline V gene sequence: CDR1 KGHDR, CDR2 SFDVKD. With 5 bases clipped from V and 6 bases from J, the junction kept 9 bases outside the gene matches. This CDR3 is built from 16 residues. Source material: peripheral blood. The source of this sequence is a human donor with acute or convalescent COVID-19. The donor label of this sample is uncertain. The rearrangement links TRBV24-1 to TRBJ2-1; 10 nucleotides match TRBD1. CDR3 sequence reads: CATSAFTRTGGNEQFF. In DNA, the CDR3 is TGTGCCACCAGTGCCTTCACCCGGACAGGGGGCAATGAGCAGTTCTTC.